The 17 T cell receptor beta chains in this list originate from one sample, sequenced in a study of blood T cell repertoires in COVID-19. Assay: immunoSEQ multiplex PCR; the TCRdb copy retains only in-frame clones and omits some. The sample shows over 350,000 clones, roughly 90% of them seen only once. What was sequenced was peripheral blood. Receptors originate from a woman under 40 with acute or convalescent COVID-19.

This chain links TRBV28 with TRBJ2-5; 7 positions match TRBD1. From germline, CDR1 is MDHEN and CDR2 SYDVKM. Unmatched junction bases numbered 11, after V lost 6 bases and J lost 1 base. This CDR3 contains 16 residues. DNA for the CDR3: TGTGCCAGCAGCCCTGGGGACAGACGACTCCAAGAGACCCAGTACTTC. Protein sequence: CASSPGDRRLQETQYF.

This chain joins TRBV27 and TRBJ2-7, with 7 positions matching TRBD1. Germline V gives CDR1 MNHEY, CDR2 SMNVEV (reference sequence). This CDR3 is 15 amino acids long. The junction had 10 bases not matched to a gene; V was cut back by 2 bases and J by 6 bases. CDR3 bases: TGTGCCAGCAGTTTAGAGCGGACAGGTTTCGTCGAGCAGTACTTC. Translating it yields CASSLERTGFVEQYF.

In DNA, the CDR3 is TGTGCCAGCAGCCCGGGGGGGGCGGGGCAGAACTTCTACGAGCAGTACTTC. Translating gives CASSPGGAGQNFYEQYF. V and J are TRBV7-9 and TRBJ2-7; 8 bases map to TRBD2. The CDR3 runs 17 residues. The V segment lost 5 bases and the J segment 3 bases; nucleotides outside the gene matches: 15. Per the germline V gene, CDR1 is SEHNR and CDR2 is FQNEAQ (reference sequence).

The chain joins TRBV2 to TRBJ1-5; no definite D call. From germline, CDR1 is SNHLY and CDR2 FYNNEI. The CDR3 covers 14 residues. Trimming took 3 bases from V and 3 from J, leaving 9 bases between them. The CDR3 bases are TGTGCCAGCAGTGAGGGCAGATACAATCAGCCCCAGCATTTT. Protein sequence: CASSEGRYNQPQHF.

The CDR3 sequence: CATSRDVYGYTF. CDR3 nucleotides: TGTGCCACCAGCAGAGACGTCTATGGCTACACCTTC. The chain carries TRBV15 and TRBJ1-2; no firm D call. This CDR3 has 12 residues. From germline, CDR1 is LNHNV and CDR2 YYDKDF (reference sequence). The ends were cut back, 0 bases at V and 4 bases at J, with 3 bases in the middle.

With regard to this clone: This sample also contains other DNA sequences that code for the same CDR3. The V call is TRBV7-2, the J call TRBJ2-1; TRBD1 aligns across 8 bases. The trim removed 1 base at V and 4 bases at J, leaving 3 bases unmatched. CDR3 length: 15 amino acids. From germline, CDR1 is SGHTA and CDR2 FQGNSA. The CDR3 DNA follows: TGTGCCAGCAGCTTAGACAGGGGGAGTTACAATGAGCAGTTCTTC. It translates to CASSLDRGSYNEQFF.

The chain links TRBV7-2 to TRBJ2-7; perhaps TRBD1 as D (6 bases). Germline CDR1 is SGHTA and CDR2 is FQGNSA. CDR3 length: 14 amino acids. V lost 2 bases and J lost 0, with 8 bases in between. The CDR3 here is CASSLTGFSYEQYF. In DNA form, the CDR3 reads TGTGCCAGCAGCTTAACAGGGTTCTCCTACGAGCAGTACTTC.

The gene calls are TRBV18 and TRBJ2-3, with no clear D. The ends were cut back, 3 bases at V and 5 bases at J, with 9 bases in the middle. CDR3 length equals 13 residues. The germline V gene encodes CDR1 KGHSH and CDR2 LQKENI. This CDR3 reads CASSPNFLDTQYF. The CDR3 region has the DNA TGTGCCAGCTCACCCAACTTCTTAGATACGCAGTATTTT.

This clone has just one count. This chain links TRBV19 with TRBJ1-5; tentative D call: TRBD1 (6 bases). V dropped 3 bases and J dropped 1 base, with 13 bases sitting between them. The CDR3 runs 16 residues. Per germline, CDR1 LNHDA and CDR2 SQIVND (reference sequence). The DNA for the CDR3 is TGTGCCAGTAGTATGACCACAGGGACGAGCAATCAGCCCCAGCATTTT. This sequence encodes CASSMTTGTSNQPQHF. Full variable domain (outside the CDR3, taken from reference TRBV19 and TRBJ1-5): DGGITQSPKYLFRKEGQNVTLSCEQNLNHDAMYWYRQDPGQGLRLIYYSQIVNDFQKGDIAEGYSVSREKKESFPLTVTSAQKNPTAFYLCASSMTTGTSNQPQHFGDGTRLSIL.

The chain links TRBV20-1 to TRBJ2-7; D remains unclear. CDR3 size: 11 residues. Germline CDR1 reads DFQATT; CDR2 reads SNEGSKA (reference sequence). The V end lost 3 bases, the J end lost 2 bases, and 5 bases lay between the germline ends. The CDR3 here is CSASLPYEQYF. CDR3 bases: TGCAGTGCTAGTCTTCCCTACGAGCAGTACTTC.

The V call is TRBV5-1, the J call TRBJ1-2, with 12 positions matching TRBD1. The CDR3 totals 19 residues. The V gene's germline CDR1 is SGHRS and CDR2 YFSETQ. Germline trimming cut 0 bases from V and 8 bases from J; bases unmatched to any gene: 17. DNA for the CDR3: TGCGCCAGCAGCTTGGTGTTGAATTCGGGACAGGGGGCGTCGGTAGGCTACACCTTC. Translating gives CASSLVLNSGQGASVGYTF.

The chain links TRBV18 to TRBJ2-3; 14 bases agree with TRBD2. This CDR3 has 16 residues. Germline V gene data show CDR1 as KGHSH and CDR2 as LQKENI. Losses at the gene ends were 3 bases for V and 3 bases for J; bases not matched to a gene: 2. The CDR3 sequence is CASSPTSGGVTDTQYF. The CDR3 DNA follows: TGTGCCAGCTCACCGACTAGCGGGGGGGTGACAGATACGCAGTATTTT.

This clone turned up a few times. In DNA form, the CDR3 reads TGTGCCAGCAGCCGGGGGAGGTGGGCGGAACAGCCCCAGCATTTT. Amino acid sequence: CASSRGRWAEQPQHF. The chain joins TRBV28 to TRBJ1-5, with D possibly TRBD1 on 5 matching bases. CDR1 is MDHEN and CDR2 is SYDVKM in the germline V gene. The V and J ends lost 6 bases and 7 bases respectively, with 19 bases between them. The length of the CDR3 is 15 residues.

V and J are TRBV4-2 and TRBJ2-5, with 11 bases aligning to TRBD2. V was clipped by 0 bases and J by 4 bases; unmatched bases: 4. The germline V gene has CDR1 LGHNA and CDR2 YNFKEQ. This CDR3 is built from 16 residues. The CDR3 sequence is CASSQESSGGLETQYF. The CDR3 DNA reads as TGTGCCAGCAGCCAAGAGTCTAGCGGGGGGTTAGAGACCCAGTACTTC.

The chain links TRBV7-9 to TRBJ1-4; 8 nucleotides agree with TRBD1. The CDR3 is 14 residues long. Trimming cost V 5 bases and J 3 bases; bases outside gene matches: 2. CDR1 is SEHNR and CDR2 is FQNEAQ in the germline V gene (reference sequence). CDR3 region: CASSPDRANEKLFF. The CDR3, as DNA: TGTGCCAGCAGCCCGGACAGGGCTAATGAAAAACTGTTTTTT.

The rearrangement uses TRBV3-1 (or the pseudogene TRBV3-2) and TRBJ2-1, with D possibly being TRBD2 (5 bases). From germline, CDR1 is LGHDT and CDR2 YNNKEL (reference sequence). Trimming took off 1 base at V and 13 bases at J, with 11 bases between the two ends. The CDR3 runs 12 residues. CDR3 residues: CASSQAGLDQFF. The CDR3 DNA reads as TGTGCCAGCAGCCAAGCGGGGTTGGATCAGTTCTTC.

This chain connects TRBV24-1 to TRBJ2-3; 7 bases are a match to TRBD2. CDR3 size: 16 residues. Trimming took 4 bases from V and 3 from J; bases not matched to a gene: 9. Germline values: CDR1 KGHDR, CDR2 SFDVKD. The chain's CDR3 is CATSDRDYPRTDTQYF. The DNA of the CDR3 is TGTGCCACCAGTGACCGGGACTACCCCCGGACAGATACGCAGTATTTT.